Each of the 32 T cell receptor beta chains below was sequenced from the same sample in a study of T cells after yellow fever vaccination. TCRdb ran MiXCR on the 5' RACE reads and lists one entry per CDR3 protein. The profile covers just under 600,000 distinct CDR3 sequences, with about 13% appearing a single time and more than 13% taken by the ten largest. Sequencing was performed on PBMCs, taken on the day of the yellow fever booster vaccination. These receptors came from a man in his thirties or forties who received the YFV17D yellow fever vaccine.

This clonotype was recorded at least ten times. This chain uses TRBV6-1 with TRBJ2-3, with 14 bases fitting TRBD2. Germline CDR1 reads MNHNS; CDR2 reads SASEGT. The J segment lost 0 bases and the V segment lost 7 bases, leaving 9 bases of the junction unmatched. CDR3 length: 18 amino acids. CDR3: CASKRGTSGSPSTDTQYF. CDR3 nucleotide sequence: TGTGCCAGCAAGCGCGGGACTAGCGGGAGCCCCAGCACAGATACGCAGTATTTT.

The chain combines TRBV24-1 with TRBJ2-5; D ambiguous. The germline V gene has CDR1 KGHDR and CDR2 SFDVKD. The CDR3 is made up of 15 amino acids. V dropped 3 bases and J dropped 2 bases, with 12 bases sitting between them. The CDR3 spells CATSDRGIGQETQYF. CDR3 bases: TGTGCCACCAGTGATAGAGGCATCGGTCAAGAGACCCAGTACTTC.

This clonotype has a handful of counts. CDR3 loop: CASTITGLAGETQYF. The CDR3 bases are TGCGCCAGCACTATCACGGGACTAGCAGGGGAGACCCAGTACTTC. V usage is TRBV5-1 and J usage is TRBJ2-5; 9 bases are a match to TRBD2. There are 15 residues in the CDR3. The germline CDR1 and CDR2 sequences are SGHRS and YFSETQ. J lost 5 bases, V lost 6 bases, and 11 bases had no gene match.

This clonotype has only a few counts. J is TRBJ2-1 and V is TRBV6-1; 14 positions match TRBD2. V lost 3 bases to trimming and J lost 0 bases; unmatched junction nucleotides: 7. Looked up from germline, CDR1 is MNHNS and CDR2 is SASEGT. The CDR3 loop spans 19 amino acids. This CDR3 reads CASSEGIGTSGSSYNEQFF. Written as DNA, the CDR3 is TGTGCCAGCAGTGAGGGCATCGGGACTAGCGGGAGCTCCTACAATGAGCAGTTCTTC.

V and J are TRBV9 and TRBJ2-5, with a possible D match to TRBD1 (5 bases). From germline, CDR1 is SGDLS and CDR2 YYNGEE. CDR3 size: 15 residues. Trimming stripped 4 bases from V and 5 bases from J, with 18 bases between. Here the CDR3 DNA reads TGTGCCAGCAGCCCGACCCCGGACACCGGGGAGACCCAGTACTTC. This translates into CASSPTPDTGETQYF.

This clonotype was seen a handful of times. The chain carries TRBV7-8 and TRBJ1-1; 9 positions match TRBD1. V shed 3 bases and J 6 bases; nucleotides not matched to a gene: 5. This CDR3 region has 14 residues. CDR1 SGHVS and CDR2 FQNEAQ come from the germline V gene. This CDR3 is CASSLDRGISEAFF. The CDR3, as DNA: TGTGCCAGCAGCTTGGACAGGGGTATCTCTGAAGCTTTCTTT.

The chain employs TRBV6-5 and TRBJ2-5; TRBD2 might be the D (6 bases). The germline V and J ends were trimmed by 2 bases and 0 bases, with 13 bases remaining between them. Germline CDR1 and CDR2: MNHEY and SVGAGI. The CDR3 spans 16 residues. The CDR3 coding sequence is TGTGCCAGCAGTTACGTTCGTAGCGGAGACCAAGAGACCCAGTACTTC. This encodes CASSYVRSGDQETQYF.

This clonotype has only a few counts. This chain joins TRBV20-1 and TRBJ2-5; D gene unclear. The CDR3 runs 11 residues. The V end lost 4 bases, the J end lost 3 bases, and 6 bases lay between the germline ends. Germline lookup yields CDR1 DFQATT and CDR2 SNEGSKA (reference sequence). The CDR3 loop reads CSANTKETQYF. DNA of the CDR3: TGCAGTGCTAACACAAAAGAGACCCAGTACTTC.

V is TRBV4-3 and J is TRBJ2-3, with 9 bases that match TRBD1. This CDR3 comprises 17 residues. Unmatched junction bases numbered 11, after V lost 3 bases and J lost 4 bases. Germline-derived CDR1 and CDR2 are LGHNA and YSLEER. The CDR3 loop reads CASSHQGAGQGSDTQYF. The CDR3 bases are TGCGCCAGCAGCCATCAGGGGGCGGGACAGGGATCAGATACGCAGTATTTT.

V gene TRBV28 combines with J gene TRBJ2-2; 10 positions agree with TRBD1. V gave up 3 bases and J gave up 6 bases; unmatched junction bases: 4. The CDR3 totals 15 residues. Per germline, CDR1 MDHEN and CDR2 SYDVKM. The CDR3 DNA is TGTGCCAGCAGTTTCGGGACAGGGGATTCCGGGGAGCTGTTTTTT. Translating it yields CASSFGTGDSGELFF.

This clonotype turned up a few times. The chain has TRBV7-2 and TRBJ2-2; D perhaps matches TRBD1 (5 bases). The CDR3 runs 15 residues. CDR1 SGHTA and CDR2 FQGNSA come from the germline V gene. V was shortened by 6 bases and J by 0 bases, with 11 bases between the two germline ends. The CDR3, as DNA: TGTGCCAGCAGAAACAGGTTACCGAACACCGGGGAGCTGTTTTTT. Translation: CASRNRLPNTGELFF.

This clonotype has a handful of counts. V and J are TRBV7-9 and TRBJ2-7; perhaps TRBD2 as D (5 bases). The CDR3 has 16 amino acids. Germline assignment: CDR1 SEHNR and CDR2 FQNEAQ (reference sequence). V lost 6 bases, J lost 5 bases, and 23 bases lay in between. The DNA for the CDR3 is TGTGCCAGCAGTTCTGGACGAGGGAAAGCTCCTAACGAGCAGTACTTC. Translation gives CASSSGRGKAPNEQYF.

This clonotype has just a few counts. This chain joins TRBV7-2 and TRBJ2-7; 7 bases are shared with TRBD1. CDR3 length: 15 amino acids. V trimming: 4 bases; J trimming: 2 bases; junction bases outside the gene matches: 8. Germline CDR1 and CDR2: SGHTA and FQGNSA. The CDR3 loop reads CASSSDRVTTYEQYF. CDR3 coding DNA: TGTGCCAGCAGCTCAGACAGGGTCACCACCTACGAGCAGTACTTC.

This clonotype was seen at least ten times. The chain links TRBV18 to TRBJ2-3, with 9 bases identical to TRBD1. This CDR3 has 14 residues. The trim removed 3 bases at V and 7 bases at J, leaving 5 bases unmatched. The germline V gene has CDR1 KGHSH and CDR2 LQKENI. This CDR3 reads CASSPRTGEYTQYF. The CDR3 DNA reads as TGTGCCAGCTCACCGAGGACAGGGGAATATACGCAGTATTTT. The entire variable domain, with the rest obtained from reference TRBV18 and TRBJ2-3, is as follows: NAGVMQNPRHLVRRRGQEARLRCSPMKGHSHVYWYRQLPEEGLKFMVYLQKENIIDESGMPKERFSAEFPKEGPSILRIQQVVRGDSAAYFCASSPRTGEYTQYFGPGTRLTVL.

The gene calls are TRBV3-1 and TRBJ2-1; 10 nucleotides agree with TRBD2. The V gene end was trimmed by 1 base and the J gene end by 10 bases; junction bases not matched to a gene: 7. CDR1 is LGHDT, CDR2 YNNKEL, per germline (reference sequence). CDR3 length equals 15 residues. The CDR3 DNA sequence: TGTGCCAGCAGCCAAGGGAGCGGGAGGGCCCTCGAGCAGTTCTTC. This codes for CASSQGSGRALEQFF.

This clonotype has a handful of counts. The rearrangement joins TRBV19 to TRBJ1-5; 11 nucleotides line up with TRBD1. The CDR3 extends over 17 amino acids. Per germline, CDR1 LNHDA and CDR2 SQIVND (reference sequence). With V trimmed by 5 bases and J by 0 bases, 6 bases remained unmatched. The CDR3 protein is CASSARDRGTSNQPQHF. CDR3 DNA sequence: TGTGCCAGTAGTGCGAGGGACAGGGGGACTAGCAATCAGCCCCAGCATTTT.

The table lists this clonotype with many counts. The chain links TRBV7-2 to TRBJ2-1; 8 bases match TRBD2. The germline gives CDR1 SGHTA, CDR2 FQGNSA. This CDR3 spans 16 amino acids. Germline trimming cut 1 base from V and 0 bases from J; bases unmatched to any gene: 2. The CDR3 region has the DNA TGTGCCAGCAGCTTAGGCGGGACTAGCTCCTACAATGAGCAGTTCTTC. It yields the protein CASSLGGTSSYNEQFF.

The chain is built from TRBV5-1 and TRBJ2-5; D is tentatively TRBD1 or TRBD2 (5 bases each). Germline V gene lookup returns CDR1 SGHRS and CDR2 YFSETQ. Trimming shortened V by 0 bases and J by 5 bases, and 11 bases separated the two germline ends. The CDR3 has 14 amino acids. This CDR3 reads CASSLAQGRETQYF. As DNA, the CDR3 is TGCGCCAGCAGCTTGGCCCAGGGACGGGAGACCCAGTACTTC.

This clonotype was seen a handful of times. The chain carries TRBV5-1 and TRBJ2-3; no clear D gene. Per germline, CDR1 SGHRS and CDR2 YFSETQ. This CDR3 comprises 13 residues. The germline V and J ends were trimmed by 3 bases and 3 bases, with 8 bases remaining between them. The CDR3 DNA reads as TGCGCCAGCAGCTCAAGTTTAACAGATACGCAGTATTTT. Translation gives CASSSSLTDTQYF.

This clonotype was counted a few times. The rearrangement links TRBV20-1 to TRBJ1-1; D may be TRBD1 (5 bases). Trimming took 0 bases from V and 4 from J, leaving 12 bases between them. The CDR3 contains 14 residues. Germline V gene sequence: CDR1 DFQATT, CDR2 SNEGSKA (reference sequence). The DNA of the CDR3 is TGCAGTGCTAGAGATGTGGGGGGTAGCACTGAAGCTTTCTTT. This gives the protein CSARDVGGSTEAFF.

This clonotype was picked up many times. V gene TRBV12-3 or TRBV12-4 combines with J gene TRBJ2-1; 7 bases are a match to TRBD2. The CDR3 runs 13 residues. Unmatched junction bases numbered 4, after V lost 5 bases and J lost 6 bases. Written as DNA, the CDR3 is TGTGCCAGCAGTAGGGACTACCCCAATGAGCAGTTCTTC. Amino acids: CASSRDYPNEQFF.

The chain uses TRBV30 and TRBJ2-7, with 8 bases that match TRBD2. Germline V gene data show CDR1 as GTSNPN and CDR2 as SVGIG (reference sequence). The CDR3 runs to 14 residues. V was pared by 4 bases and J by 3 bases, with 8 bases of the junction left unmatched. CDR3 loop: CAWKGAGVFYEQYF. The DNA of the CDR3 is TGTGCCTGGAAAGGAGCGGGAGTATTCTACGAGCAGTACTTC.

This chain uses TRBV7-2 with TRBJ1-5; D is unresolved. Germline CDR1 and CDR2: SGHTA and FQGNSA. Trimming left V 4 bases short and J 1 base short, with 8 bases between. This CDR3 region has 14 residues. CDR3 sequence (DNA): TGTGCCAGCAGCTCCTTCGGGAGCAATCAGCCCCAGCATTTT. Its protein product is CASSSFGSNQPQHF.

CDR3 amino acids: CASSLPKGQGSYEQYF. DNA of the CDR3: TGCGCCAGCAGCTTGCCAAAGGGACAGGGCTCCTACGAGCAGTACTTC. This sequence joins TRBV5-1 and TRBJ2-7; 9 bases map to TRBD1. Trimming removed 1 base from V and 0 bases from J; junction bases left unmatched: 5. CDR1 is SGHRS and CDR2 is YFSETQ in the germline V gene. The CDR3 covers 16 residues.

This clonotype has more than one count but fewer than ten. The gene calls are TRBV7-8 and TRBJ1-5, with a tentative D call TRBD1 (6 bases). From germline, CDR1 is SGHVS and CDR2 FQNEAQ. This CDR3 contains 16 residues. Between the trimmed V and J ends, which lost 5 bases and 4 bases, there was a span of 18 bases. The chain's CDR3 is CASSPSGVGQNQPQHF. The CDR3 nucleotides read TGTGCCAGCAGCCCCTCAGGGGTTGGGCAGAATCAGCCCCAGCATTTT.

This rearrangement joins TRBV20-1 to TRBJ1-1; D may be TRBD1 (5 bases). From germline, CDR1 is DFQATT and CDR2 SNEGSKA (reference sequence). Trimming shortened V by 3 bases and J by 9 bases, and 14 bases separated the two germline ends. The CDR3 has 12 residues. The CDR3 nucleotides read TGCAGTGCTAGTCAGGGCACACCAAAAGCTTTCTTT. Protein: CSASQGTPKAFF.

This clonotype came up a few times. The rearrangement joins TRBV5-1 to TRBJ2-5; 12 bases line up with TRBD2. The J segment lost 5 bases and the V segment lost 6 bases, leaving 14 bases of the junction unmatched. The length of the CDR3 is 17 residues. Germline assignment: CDR1 SGHRS and CDR2 YFSETQ. The CDR3: CASIVGVTSGSGETQYF. The DNA of the CDR3 is TGCGCCAGCATCGTGGGGGTGACTAGCGGGAGTGGTGAGACCCAGTACTTC.

This clonotype has just a few counts. The chain links TRBV12-3 or TRBV12-4 to TRBJ2-1; 8 bases map to TRBD2. The CDR3 sequence is 14 residues long. With V trimmed by 2 bases and J by 10 bases, 7 bases remained unmatched. The CDR3 region has the DNA TGTGCCAGCAGTTTATTTGCGGGAGGATTGGAGCAGTTCTTC. Its translation is CASSLFAGGLEQFF.

The chain couples TRBV4-3 to TRBJ2-2, with D perhaps TRBD2 (6 bases). Trimming took off 0 bases at V and 0 bases at J, with 8 bases between the two ends. The CDR3 length is 16 residues. Germline CDR1 and CDR2: LGHNA and YSLEER. CDR3 nucleotides: TGCGCCAGCAGCCAAGAGGGAGGATCGAACACCGGGGAGCTGTTTTTT. Its translation: CASSQEGGSNTGELFF.

This rearrangement joins TRBV20-1 to TRBJ2-5; D perhaps matches TRBD2 (5 bases). The length of the CDR3 is 14 residues. Deletions cut 0 bases from V and 2 bases from J, with 10 bases between. Germline V gene data show CDR1 as DFQATT and CDR2 as SNEGSKA (reference sequence). The CDR3 sequence: CSAREGGPQETQYF. The CDR3, as DNA: TGCAGTGCTAGAGAAGGAGGCCCGCAAGAGACCCAGTACTTC.

This clonotype was counted only a few times. The V and J genes are TRBV6-5 and TRBJ2-3; D is tentatively TRBD1 or TRBD2 (5 bases each). This CDR3 is built from 17 residues. Trimming took off 2 bases at V and 2 bases at J, with 17 bases between the two ends. Germline CDR1 is MNHEY and CDR2 is SVGAGI. The CDR3 is CASSYVRRGRSTDTQYF. For the CDR3, the DNA is TGTGCCAGCAGTTACGTACGCCGGGGACGCTCCACAGATACGCAGTATTTT.

This clonotype showed up just a few times. The V call is TRBV10-3, the J call TRBJ2-1, with TRBD2 identical over 9 bases. The CDR3 spans 13 residues. The germline V gene encodes CDR1 ENHRY and CDR2 SYGVKD. After removal of 6 bases from V and 8 bases from J, the junction contained 5 bases not matched to a gene. CDR3 sequence: CAIRTGGRDEQFF. CDR3 DNA sequence: TGTGCCATCAGGACGGGCGGGAGGGATGAGCAGTTCTTC.